Below are 32 T cell receptor beta chains sequenced from a single sample in a study of Ad26.COV2.S vaccination and SARS-CoV-2 variants. Treatment specified: 19 received Ad26.COV2.S at low or high dose, single or two shots; 5 received placebo; per-sample allocation not given. Material that was analyzed had been drawn on day 63 after the first vaccine or placebo injection. Using immunoSEQ multiplex PCR, the repertoire was profiled, and TCRdb retains in-frame clones only, with some absent. The sample contains 320,000 or so clones, around 90% of which appear only once. The source was peripheral blood, collected in a trial of Ad26.COV2.S vaccine versus placebo. These receptor sequences come from a person aged 18-60 years who received the Ad26.COV2.S COVID-19 vaccine or a placebo.

This chain links TRBV25-1 with TRBJ2-7; 7 positions match TRBD1. The CDR3 runs 15 residues. The junction had 10 bases not matched to a gene; V was cut back by 6 bases and J by 2 bases. Germline lookup yields CDR1 MGHDK and CDR2 SYGVNS. The CDR3 nucleotides are TGTGCCAGCAGCGAAAGCGGACAGGCCCCCTACGAGCAGTACTTC. Encoded protein: CASSESGQAPYEQYF.

The J gene is TRBJ1-1, the V gene TRBV6-5; D remains unclear. Per germline, CDR1 MNHEY and CDR2 SVGAGI. The CDR3 has 14 amino acids. Deletions cut 0 bases from V and 0 bases from J, with 5 bases between. Here the CDR3 reads CASSYSSVNTEAFF. In DNA, the CDR3 is TGTGCCAGCAGTTACTCGAGTGTGAACACTGAAGCTTTCTTT.

The chain uses TRBV6-5 and TRBJ1-4; weak D call: TRBD1 (5 bases). The length of the CDR3 is 14 residues. V lost 7 bases, J lost 5 bases, and 14 bases lay in between. Per germline, CDR1 MNHEY and CDR2 SVGAGI. CDR3 residues: CASIGGQENEKLFF. The DNA for the CDR3 is TGTGCCAGCATCGGGGGTCAAGAGAATGAAAAACTGTTTTTT.

J is TRBJ2-1 and V is TRBV19; TRBD1 matches at 9 bases. There are 17 residues in the CDR3. Germline CDR1 is LNHDA and CDR2 is SQIVND (reference sequence). J was trimmed by 3 bases and V by 3 bases; bases with no gene match: 9. CDR3 amino acids: CASSIYRTDRGYNEQFF. In DNA, the CDR3 is TGTGCCAGTAGTATTTATCGAACGGACAGGGGCTACAATGAGCAGTTCTTC.

This clone was detected only once. The chain joins TRBV6-2 or TRBV6-3 to TRBJ1-1; D remains unclear. Germline V gives CDR1 MNHEY, CDR2 SVGEGT. V was clipped by 2 bases and J by 5 bases, with 12 bases between them. The CDR3 runs 14 residues. The CDR3 nucleotides read TGTGCCAGCAGTTACCCCGTAACGGCTACTGAAGCTTTCTTT. This encodes CASSYPVTATEAFF.

The chain has TRBV7-9 and TRBJ2-2; possibly TRBD1 or TRBD2 for D (5 bases each). V was pared by 6 bases and J by 2 bases, with 13 bases between. The CDR3 extends over 15 amino acids. Germline V gives CDR1 SEHNR, CDR2 FQNEAQ (reference sequence). The CDR3, as DNA: TGTGCCAGCAGTCAAGCCGGGGCCAACACCGGGGAGCTGTTTTTT. Translating gives CASSQAGANTGELFF.

This clone has only one observation. The gene calls are TRBV7-9 and TRBJ2-2, with TRBD2 identical over 7 bases. The length of the CDR3 is 16 residues. V shed 1 base and J 6 bases; nucleotides not matched to a gene: 8. Germline CDR1 is SEHNR and CDR2 is FQNEAQ (reference sequence). The CDR3 coding sequence is TGTGCCAGCAGCTTAGGGCGGGGGACCGCTCCCGGGGAGCTGTTTTTT. Encoded protein: CASSLGRGTAPGELFF.

The chain links TRBV27 to TRBJ2-5, with D possibly being TRBD1 (5 bases). The V and J ends lost 0 bases and 5 bases respectively, with 13 bases between them. Per the germline V gene, CDR1 is MNHEY and CDR2 is SMNVEV (reference sequence). The CDR3 consists of 15 residues. The chain's CDR3 is CASSLSRQGGETQYF. CDR3 DNA sequence: TGTGCCAGCAGTTTATCGAGGCAGGGTGGGGAGACCCAGTACTTC.

The chain is built from TRBV13 and TRBJ2-2, with TRBD1 matching 8 bases. The J segment lost 4 bases and the V segment lost 5 bases, leaving 6 bases of the junction unmatched. The CDR3 spans 15 residues. Germline-derived CDR1 and CDR2 are PRHDT and FYEKMQ (reference sequence). The CDR3 DNA reads as TGTGCCAGCAGCGGCCGGGACAGGCGCACCGGGGAGCTGTTTTTT. Translating it yields CASSGRDRRTGELFF.

V usage is TRBV4-3 and J usage is TRBJ1-2; 11 bases agree with TRBD1. With V trimmed by 4 bases and J by 4 bases, 2 bases remained unmatched. This CDR3 region has 14 residues. Per germline, CDR1 LGHNA and CDR2 YSLEER. The CDR3 is CASSPGQGVYGYTF. CDR3 nucleotide sequence: TGCGCCAGCAGCCCGGGACAGGGGGTCTATGGCTACACCTTC.

This chain connects TRBV7-9 to TRBJ1-1; 8 bases line up with TRBD1. CDR1 and CDR2 (germline): SEHNR, FQNEAQ (reference sequence). J gave up 1 base and V 2 bases, and 3 bases lay outside the gene matches. The CDR3 consists of 15 residues. CDR3 sequence reads: CASSLNQGANTEAFF. CDR3 in DNA: TGTGCCAGCAGCTTAAACCAGGGGGCGAACACTGAAGCTTTCTTT.

The chain couples TRBV4-1 to TRBJ1-5; TRBD1 matches at 7 bases. Germline V gene sequence: CDR1 MGHRA, CDR2 YSYEKL. This CDR3 is built from 18 residues. V lost 0 bases to trimming and J lost 3 bases; unmatched junction nucleotides: 11. CDR3 sequence (DNA): TGCGCCAGCAGCCAAGAGGTCCCAGGGGGTATGATCAATCAGCCCCAGCATTTT. Translated: CASSQEVPGGMINQPQHF.

The rearrangement links TRBV5-1 to TRBJ2-3, with unresolved D. V lost 4 bases, J lost 0 bases, and 6 bases lay in between. The CDR3 extends over 13 amino acids. Germline V gives CDR1 SGHRS, CDR2 YFSETQ. In DNA, the CDR3 is TGCGCCAGCAGCGGGTCCAGCACAGATACGCAGTATTTT. Protein product: CASSGSSTDTQYF.

V is TRBV7-6 and J is TRBJ1-6; D not resolved. V gave up 1 base and J gave up 6 bases, with 10 bases separating them. This CDR3 has 15 amino acids. Looked up from germline, CDR1 is SGHVS and CDR2 is FNYEAQ. CDR3 amino acids: CASSLVFRANSPLHF. In nucleotides, the CDR3 is TGTGCCAGCAGCTTAGTGTTTCGGGCTAATTCACCCCTCCACTTT.

This chain connects TRBV7-9 to TRBJ2-2; D gene unclear. CDR3 size: 16 residues. The ends were cut back, 4 bases at V and 4 bases at J, with 16 bases in the middle. Germline CDR1 reads SEHNR; CDR2 reads FQNEAQ (reference sequence). CDR3 protein: CASSSGCDLCTGELFF. CDR3 DNA: TGTGCCAGCAGCTCAGGATGTGATCTTTGCACCGGGGAGCTGTTTTTT.

This chain links TRBV4-3 with TRBJ1-2, with D possibly matching TRBD1 (5 bases). V shed 0 bases and J shed 3 bases, with 23 bases lying between them. This CDR3 region has 19 residues. Germline V CDR1 and CDR2: LGHNA, YSLEER. CDR3 loop: CASSQEEGTEPTSDYGYTF. CDR3 nucleotide sequence: TGCGCCAGCAGCCAAGAAGAGGGGACGGAGCCGACATCCGACTATGGCTACACCTTC.

A remark on this clone: A far larger clone is one nucleotide away, so this likely arose from a read error. The sample has other DNA sequences that encode this CDR3 too. The rearrangement uses TRBV7-9 and TRBJ1-2; 9 bases are a match to TRBD1. The CDR3 spans 13 residues. The V gene end was trimmed by 1 base and the J gene end by 8 bases; junction bases not matched to a gene: 2. Germline CDR1 reads SEHNR; CDR2 reads FQNEAQ (reference sequence). This CDR3 reads CASSLGTGDGYTF. The DNA for the CDR3 is TGTGCCAGCAGCTTAGGGACAGGGGACGGCTACACCTTC.

The V gene is TRBV6-5, the J gene TRBJ2-5; TRBD2 aligns across 8 bases. The V and J ends lost 6 bases and 5 bases, in that order; junction bases with no gene match: 5. Germline V gene lookup returns CDR1 MNHEY and CDR2 SVGAGI. This CDR3 is 13 amino acids long. The CDR3 bases are TGTGCCAGCAGAGCCTCGGGGGGGGAGACCCAGTACTTC. Translated: CASRASGGETQYF.

The chain employs TRBV6-5 and TRBJ2-7, with no clear D. The CDR3 loop spans 15 amino acids. CDR1 is MNHEY, CDR2 SVGAGI, per germline. The V and J ends lost 2 bases and 3 bases respectively, with 14 bases between them. The CDR3 bases are TGTGCCAGCAGTTACCGTACCACAGCATTCTACGAGCAGTACTTC. Translated: CASSYRTTAFYEQYF.

The chain recombines TRBV4-1 with TRBJ2-2, with 8 bases matching TRBD2. Germline V CDR1 and CDR2: MGHRA, YSYEKL. The CDR3 is 17 amino acids. The ends lost 3 bases at V and 0 bases at J; junction bases unmatched: 6. Here the CDR3 DNA reads TGCGCCAGCAGCCAGAGCCGACTAGCGCCGAACACCGGGGAGCTGTTTTTT. The encoded protein is CASSQSRLAPNTGELFF.

The chain carries TRBV10-1 and TRBJ2-1, with no clear D. V dropped 6 bases and J dropped 5 bases, with 11 bases sitting between them. The germline V gene encodes CDR1 WNHNN and CDR2 SYGVQD (reference sequence). The CDR3 is made up of 13 amino acids. CDR3 in DNA: TGCGCCAGCAGCCCTACCGTAGACAATGAGCAGTTCTTC. This encodes CASSPTVDNEQFF.

This rearrangement joins TRBV18 to TRBJ1-3; unclear D gene. CDR1 and CDR2 from the germline V gene are KGHSH and LQKENI. The CDR3 has 15 amino acids. Between the trimmed V and J ends, which lost 2 bases and 0 bases, there was a span of 8 bases. The CDR3 nucleotides read TGTGCCAGCTCACCAGGGGAGGCCTCTGGAAACACCATATATTTT. This sequence encodes CASSPGEASGNTIYF.

The chain joins TRBV25-1 to TRBJ1-2; D may be TRBD1 (5 bases). The V end lost 4 bases, the J end lost 2 bases, and 11 bases lay between the germline ends. Germline CDR1 reads MGHDK; CDR2 reads SYGVNS. The CDR3 has 14 amino acids. The CDR3, as DNA: TGTGCCAGCAGTGCTCCAGCAGGGAACTATGGCTACACCTTC. As protein: CASSAPAGNYGYTF.

This sequence joins TRBV24-1 and TRBJ2-2; 10 nucleotides align to TRBD1. Per germline, CDR1 KGHDR and CDR2 SFDVKD. V gave up 2 bases and J gave up 4 bases; unmatched junction bases: 9. The CDR3 loop spans 18 amino acids. CDR3: CATSDSPGQGTTTGELFF. The DNA of the CDR3 is TGTGCCACCAGTGATTCTCCGGGACAGGGGACCACCACCGGGGAGCTGTTTTTT.

The J gene is TRBJ2-1, the V gene TRBV5-1, with TRBD2 matching 7 bases. The length of the CDR3 is 16 residues. Germline V gene sequence: CDR1 SGHRS, CDR2 YFSETQ. After removal of 0 bases from V and 5 bases from J, the junction contained 8 bases not matched to a gene. CDR3 sequence: CASSLGHETSNNEQFF. The CDR3 DNA reads as TGCGCCAGCAGCTTGGGGCATGAGACTAGCAACAATGAGCAGTTCTTC.

The rearrangement links TRBV30 to TRBJ2-3, with 16 nucleotides matching TRBD2. Germline V gene sequence: CDR1 GTSNPN, CDR2 SVGIG (reference sequence). There are 16 residues in the CDR3. The J segment lost 4 bases and the V segment lost 3 bases, leaving 4 bases of the junction unmatched. CDR3 sequence: CAWRTGLAGGPDTQYF. In DNA form, the CDR3 reads TGTGCCTGGAGGACGGGACTAGCGGGAGGGCCAGATACGCAGTATTTT.

This clone has a single count. The genes are TRBV12-3 or TRBV12-4 and TRBJ1-1; tentative D call: TRBD1 (5 bases). V was pared by 6 bases and J by 1 base, with 9 bases between. The CDR3 is 13 residues long. CDR3 in amino acids: CASSKTENTEAFF. The CDR3 nucleotides read TGTGCCAGCAGCAAGACAGAGAACACTGAAGCTTTCTTT.

This chain connects TRBV5-6 to TRBJ2-7; 11 bases map to TRBD2. Germline CDR1 SGHDT, CDR2 YYEEEE. The CDR3 is 14 residues long. J gave up 5 bases and V 2 bases, and 3 bases lay outside the gene matches. The CDR3: CASSLLAGADEQYV. For the CDR3, the DNA is TGTGCCAGCAGCTTACTAGCGGGAGCAGACGAGCAGTACGTC.

This sequence joins TRBV13 and TRBJ2-3; D ambiguous. V gave up 4 bases and J gave up 6 bases, with 11 bases separating them. This CDR3 comprises 13 residues. Germline V gene lookup returns CDR1 PRHDT and CDR2 FYEKMQ (reference sequence). The CDR3 protein is CASSSHGPDTQYF. DNA of the CDR3: TGTGCCAGCAGCTCCCACGGCCCGGATACGCAGTATTTT.

This rearrangement joins TRBV5-1 to TRBJ2-3; weak D call: TRBD1 (6 bases). The CDR3 covers 14 residues. With 0 bases removed from V and 4 bases from J, the gap between germline ends came to 9 bases. CDR1 and CDR2 (germline): SGHRS, YFSETQ. The CDR3 DNA reads as TGCGCCAGCAGCTTGGCCAGGGGACCAGATACGCAGTATTTT. Translating gives CASSLARGPDTQYF.

In this sample, this clone turned up once. The rearrangement joins TRBV7-2 to TRBJ2-3, with 7 bases aligning to TRBD1. V shed 3 bases and J 6 bases; nucleotides not matched to a gene: 9. Germline V gene sequence: CDR1 SGHTA, CDR2 FQGNSA. The CDR3 length is 15 residues. CDR3 nucleotides: TGTGCCAGCAGCTTCCAGGGGGTGCTACTGGATACGCAGTATTTT. This translates into CASSFQGVLLDTQYF.

The chain is built from TRBV18 and TRBJ1-2, with TRBD1 matching over 7 bases. The CDR3 is 18 amino acids. Germline V gene sequence: CDR1 KGHSH, CDR2 LQKENI. V shed 2 bases, J shed 5 bases, and the junction held 17 bases outside the gene matches. CDR3 amino acids: CASSPGGSPQGPNYGYTF. As DNA, the CDR3 is TGTGCCAGCTCACCAGGGGGGAGCCCACAGGGGCCAAATTATGGCTACACCTTC.